This T cell receptor beta chain was identified during a study of T-cell memory formation after mild COVID-19. The wider study: For the most part, TCR clusters were specific to one donor. General study results and limits: Pre-infection memory harbored some responding clones, suggesting cross-reactive memory joined. CD4/CD8 balance characterized clones contracting day 15 to 85, and CD4+ skew characterized later expanders.

Germline V lookup: CDR1 SGHDN, CDR2 FVKESK. V lost 0 bases and J 2 bases, leaving 17 bases between the germline ends. The CDR3 covers 17 residues. This clonotype showed up many times. Its antigen is still unknown. Each CDR3 protein is one row after TCRdb ran MiXCR on the 5' RACE reads. Found here are about 450,000 distinct CDR3 sequences, about a quarter of them singletons; the top ten hold around 14%. The sample consisted of PBMCs or a T cell subset sorted from them (not recorded which). The source is an adult woman who had mild COVID-19 (a few samples of this study predate the infection). Cell type and time point are not known. This chain uses TRBV14 with TRBJ2-7; D not certain. CDR3 loop: CASSQDPSRSFAYEQYF. Written as DNA, the CDR3 is TGTGCCAGCAGCCAAGATCCCAGCCGGAGTTTTGCCTACGAGCAGTACTTC.